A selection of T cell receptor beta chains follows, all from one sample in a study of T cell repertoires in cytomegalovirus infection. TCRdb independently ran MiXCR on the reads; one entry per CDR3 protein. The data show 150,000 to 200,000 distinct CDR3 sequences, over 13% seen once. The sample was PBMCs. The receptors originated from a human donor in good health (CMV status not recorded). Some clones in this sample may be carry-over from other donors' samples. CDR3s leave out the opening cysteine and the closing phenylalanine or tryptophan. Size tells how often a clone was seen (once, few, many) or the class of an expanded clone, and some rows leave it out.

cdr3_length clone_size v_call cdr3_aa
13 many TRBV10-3 AISERKELNYGYT
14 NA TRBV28 ASRTVGVLDNSPLH
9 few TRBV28 ASSPDYGYT
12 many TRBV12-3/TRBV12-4 ASSGTGAQDTQY
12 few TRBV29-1 SVEGGAGADTQY
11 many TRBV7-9 ASSLGAGVEAF
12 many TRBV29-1 SVGSSVNNYGYT
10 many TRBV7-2 ASSLRGNTQY
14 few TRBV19 ASSIPGPQPGQPQH
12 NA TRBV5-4 ASSRDSQNTEAF
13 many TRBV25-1 ASSERGGPIKVQY
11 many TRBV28 ASRTAGTDTQY
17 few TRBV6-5 ASSYSTGQGRGSAYEQY
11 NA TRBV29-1 SVGQDSSYEQY
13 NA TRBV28 ASSPPRAKANEQF
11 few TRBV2 ASTRDPNSPLH
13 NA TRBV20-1 SAYDQRASNQPQH
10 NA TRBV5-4 ASSLNPNEQF